These 10 T cell receptor beta chains were sequenced from one sample in a study of cytomegalovirus exposure and HLA in healthy donors. The primer mix had 60 Vbeta and 13 Jbeta primers. Assay used: immunoSEQ multiplex PCR; TCRdb lists only in-frame clones, some missing. Of 130,000 to 150,000 clones listed, almost 80% are singletons. Sequencing was carried out using PBMCs. The receptors come from a woman aged 35 to 49 in good health and CMV-seropositive.

CDR3 sequence reads: CASSEYRLNTEAFF. The DNA of the CDR3 is TGTGCCAGCAGTGAATACAGGCTGAACACTGAAGCTTTCTTT. The chain recombines TRBV2 with TRBJ1-1, with D maybe TRBD1 (5 bases). Per the germline V gene, CDR1 is SNHLY and CDR2 is FYNNEI. This CDR3 has 14 residues. Trimming took 2 bases from V and 0 from J, leaving 7 bases between them.

The rearrangement joins TRBV5-6 to TRBJ2-2, with D possibly being TRBD2 (5 bases). Germline V gene sequence: CDR1 SGHDT, CDR2 YYEEEE. The V end lost 4 bases, the J end lost 1 base, and 14 bases lay between the germline ends. This CDR3 is built from 16 residues. The CDR3: CASSPTGKKNTGELFF. Written as DNA, the CDR3 is TGTGCCAGCAGCCCGACGGGGAAGAAGAACACCGGGGAGCTGTTTTTT.

The chain carries TRBV9 and TRBJ1-3, with no clear D. Germline CDR1 SGDLS, CDR2 YYNGEE. This CDR3 has 16 residues. Trimming removed 0 bases at V and 2 bases at J, with 12 bases between. DNA for the CDR3: TGTGCCAGCAGCGTAGGAGTTGGGCAGACTGGAAACACCATATATTTT. Its translation is CASSVGVGQTGNTIYF.

The V gene is TRBV27, the J gene TRBJ2-5; the D gene is possibly TRBD1 (6 bases). The closer fit of TRBJ2-7 to the DNA end suggests the J call may be wrong. The CDR3 has 14 amino acids. The V gene's germline CDR1 is MNHEY and CDR2 SMNVEV (reference sequence). CDR3 residues: CASSLGRGSYEQYF. The CDR3 DNA is TGTGCCAGCAGTTTGGGCAGGGGCTCCTACGAGCAGTACTTC.

The genes are TRBV6-1 and TRBJ1-1; 9 bases map to TRBD1. The germline V gene has CDR1 MNHNS and CDR2 SASEGT. The CDR3 is 13 amino acids. With V trimmed by 3 bases and J by 11 bases, 7 bases remained unmatched. The CDR3 bases are TGTGCCAGCAGTGATACAGGGGGCAGAGGGGCTTTCTTT. Its translation is CASSDTGGRGAFF.

The chain recombines TRBV6-6 with TRBJ1-1; D is unclear. Per the germline V gene, CDR1 is MNHNY and CDR2 is SVGAGI (reference sequence). V dropped 2 bases and J dropped 1 base, with 8 bases sitting between them. This CDR3 has 14 residues. The CDR3 spells CASSYGEGNTEAFF. The CDR3, as DNA: TGTGCCAGCAGTTACGGAGAGGGGAACACTGAAGCTTTCTTT.

This clone has only one observation. This chain links TRBV30 with TRBJ2-3; 9 nucleotides agree with TRBD1. The CDR3 sequence is 13 residues long. Germline-derived CDR1 and CDR2 are GTSNPN and SVGIG (reference sequence). The V segment lost 0 bases and the J segment 9 bases; nucleotides outside the gene matches: 4. CDR3 in DNA: TGTGCCTGGAGTGTACAGGGGGCTCCGACGCAGTATTTT. Amino acid sequence: CAWSVQGAPTQYF.

In this sample, this clone turned up a few times. The chain has TRBV28 and TRBJ2-5; 10 bases align to TRBD2. The V and J ends lost 9 bases and 5 bases, in that order; junction bases with no gene match: 12. Germline CDR1 is MDHEN and CDR2 is SYDVKM. This CDR3 contains 15 residues. CDR3 region: CASSQASGGRETQYF. For the CDR3, the DNA is TGTGCCAGTTCACAGGCTAGCGGGGGCCGCGAGACCCAGTACTTC.

This chain connects TRBV5-6 to TRBJ2-7; the D gene is possibly TRBD1 (5 bases). This CDR3 has 15 residues. V was clipped by 3 bases and J by 3 bases, with 16 bases between them. The germline V gene has CDR1 SGHDT and CDR2 YYEEEE. DNA of the CDR3: TGTGCCAGCAGCTGGGGCGCGGACGGTGGCTACGAGCAGTACTTC. Translated, it gives CASSWGADGGYEQYF.

The genes are TRBV5-4 and TRBJ2-1; the D is unclear. Trimming took off 0 bases at V and 4 bases at J, with 8 bases between the two ends. Germline CDR1 and CDR2: SGHNT and YYREEE (reference sequence). The CDR3 loop spans 14 amino acids. The CDR3 DNA sequence: TGTGCCAGCAGCTTGGGGTCCGGGTACAATGAGCAGTTCTTC. Amino acids: CASSLGSGYNEQFF.